These T cell receptor beta chains were read from a single sample in a study of beta chain features in type 1 diabetes. The repertoire was sequenced with immunoSEQ multiplex PCR; TCRdb's copy has only in-frame clones and lacks some. This table has approximately 58,000 clones, just under 65% appearing once. The material sequenced was stem cell memory CD4+ T cells from blood. The source is a woman between 25 and 40 years old with type 1 diabetes. Each CDR3 is given with its conserved first and last residue. Fields, in order: CDR3 length, J gene, V gene, CDR3 protein.

>16|TRBJ2-7|TRBV4-1
CASSQLFTRYSYEQYF
>15|TRBJ1-1|TRBV29-1
CSVAQGIKGDTEAFF
>15|TRBJ2-7|TRBV29-1
CSVEPTGDGPYEQYF
>16|-|TRBV6-5
CASSYEGTGGTYEQYF
>15|TRBJ1-5|TRBV27
CASSLGSGGTQPQHF
>15|TRBJ2-1|TRBV6-1
CASSERWDRYNEQFF
>17|TRBJ2-1|TRBV5-4
CASSLDIASGSIDEQFF
>17|TRBJ2-4|TRBV6-4
CSTNPDCSTIAKNIQYF
>15|TRBJ2-7|TRBV7-9
CASSLFGREDYEQYF
>14|TRBJ2-4|TRBV7-6
CASSLEASGNIQYF
>15|TRBJ1-5|TRBV6-4
CASSVAGGGNQPQHF
>15|TRBJ2-5|TRBV7-9
CASTPGLKIQETQYF
>12|TRBJ1-1|TRBV2
CAGRQVNTEAFF
>14|TRBJ1-2|TRBV5-1
CASSLSPGGDGYTF
>14|TRBJ2-3|TRBV28
CASTGTGIVYTQYF
>13|TRBJ1-5|TRBV19
CASNDYSNQPQHF
>14|TRBJ2-7|TRBV30
CAWRDSGIRIEQYF
>16|TRBJ2-3|TRBV5-1
CASSLAGGRVTDTQYF
>16|TRBJ2-1|TRBV30
CAGILTSGGNYNEQFF
>13|TRBJ1-1|TRBV29-1
CSVGGRENTEAFF
>12|TRBJ2-1|TRBV10-3
CATGGARGEQFF
>15|TRBJ2-7|TRBV7-9
CASSSTVATGDEQYF
>18|TRBJ1-1|TRBV13
CASSLGPGLPGYNTEAFF
>13|TRBJ2-7|TRBV29-1
CSATHDFSYEQYF
>15|TRBJ2-5|TRBV7-2
CASSLNGGPQETQYF
>13|TRBJ2-7|TRBV6-6
CASSSGTGGEQYF
>14|TRBJ2-3|TRBV19
CASSMSPTSDTQYF
>14|TRBJ1-1|TRBV5-1
CASSNTGGSTEAFF
>18|TRBJ2-3|TRBV25-1
CASSESSGGTSGTDTQYF
>13|TRBJ2-7|TRBV19
CASSMTGEGEQYF
>15|TRBJ1-4|TRBV9
CASSARGEVNEKLFF
>16|TRBJ2-5|TRBV5-4
CASSLDGLAGQETQYF
>16|TRBJ2-7|TRBV7-9
CASNPHDRGQANEQYF
>16|TRBJ2-1|TRBV15
CATSRPGASGSYEQFF
>17|TRBJ2-2|TRBV7-8
CASSLALWTSGRRELFF
>14|TRBJ2-7|TRBV2
CASQSGGSSYEQYF
>12|TRBJ2-1|TRBV2
CASSRDRGEQFF
>15|TRBJ2-3|TRBV2
CASSLLAGVYDTQYF
>15|TRBJ1-1|TRBV6-1
CASSEWKGAITEAFF
>14|TRBJ2-7|TRBV11-2
CASRHWKEDYEQYF
>14|TRBJ2-1|TRBV2
CASSVLAGNNEQFF
>16|TRBJ2-1|TRBV18
CASSPPAGALGNEQFF
>13|TRBJ1-2|TRBV27
CASSYEAESGYTF
>14|TRBJ2-7|TRBV5-8
CASRNNYIAYEQYF
>14|TRBJ2-7|TRBV10-1
CASSENWSSYEQYF
>16|TRBJ1-1|TRBV9
CASYGGADSMNTEAFF
>15|TRBJ1-2|TRBV7-9
CASSFNLGQGNGYTF
>12|TRBJ2-7|TRBV2
CASSMTRVEQYF
>12|TRBJ2-7|TRBV28
CASSPNPGEQYF
>15|TRBJ2-5|TRBV2
CASRAQGGGQETQYF
>16|TRBJ2-7|TRBV11-2
CASTPFRGLALSGQYF